The present T cell receptor beta chain was sequenced within a study of T cells in Graves' hyperthyroidism and ophthalmopathy. Findings of the study overall: Most thyroid clonotypes with frequency above 0.001 were detected in blood. Ophthalmopathy cases were set apart from stable hyperthyroidism by a 13 V-J model.

For the diagnoses, clinical symptoms, serum thyroxine and TRAb, thyroid ultrasound and orbital computed tomography were used. As for this clonotype: Its antigen is unidentified.

Germline V gene sequence: CDR1 MDHEN, CDR2 SYDVKM. J lost 4 bases, V lost 3 bases, and 7 bases had no gene match. This CDR3 region has 16 residues. Regions amplified from RNA transcripts were the TCR beta CDR3 regions. During a first-round RT-PCR of the TCR CDR3, the HTBI primer set was used. TCRdb analysed the multiplex PCR reads with MiXCR anew, one entry per CDR3 protein. The table has about 610,000 distinct CDR3 sequences, approximately 14% seen once; the top ten hold about 3.9%. The J gene is TRBJ2-5, the V gene TRBV28; TRBD2 matches at 11 bases. This TCR came from a woman between 35 and 50 years old with Graves' ophthalmopathy. Material: blood. DNA for the CDR3: TGTGCCAGCAGTTTGGGAAGTACTAGCGGGAGAGAGACCCAGTACTTC. This codes for CASSLGSTSGRETQYF.